Shown below are 18 T cell receptor beta chains from a single sample sequenced in a study of T cells in Graves' hyperthyroidism and ophthalmopathy. RNA transcripts gave rise to amplified TCR beta CDR3 regions. HTBI primers were used for first-round RT-PCR of the TCR CDR3. A single record per CDR3 protein comes from TCRdb applying MiXCR to the multiplex PCR reads. The repertoire holds approximately 260,000 distinct CDR3 sequences, with nearly 15% as singletons. Material for sequencing was blood. These receptors were collected from a woman aged 45-65 years with Graves' hyperthyroidism that later progressed to Graves' ophthalmopathy.

This clonotype came up many times. V usage is TRBV20-1 and J usage is TRBJ1-5; TRBD1 matches 8 bases. The germline V gene encodes CDR1 DFQATT and CDR2 SNEGSKA (reference sequence). This CDR3 has 15 amino acids. The V and J ends lost 1 base and 1 base, in that order; junction bases with no gene match: 3. CDR3 coding DNA: TGCAGTGCTAGAGCTGACAGGGGAAGCAATCAGCCCCAGCATTTT. Translation: CSARADRGSNQPQHF.

The V gene is TRBV6-2 or TRBV6-3, the J gene TRBJ2-7; 9 bases agree with TRBD1. CDR1 and CDR2 from the germline V gene are MNHEY and SVGEGT. This CDR3 comprises 15 residues. The ends lost 5 bases at V and 3 bases at J; junction bases unmatched: 8. CDR3 in amino acids: CASSNRDRALYEQYF. The CDR3 DNA reads as TGTGCCAGCAGTAACCGGGACAGGGCCCTCTACGAGCAGTACTTC.

This clonotype was seen many times. CDR3 sequence reads: CAISQKGGMDTEAFF. In DNA, the CDR3 is TGTGCCATCAGTCAAAAAGGGGGCATGGATACTGAAGCTTTCTTT. This chain links TRBV10-3 with TRBJ1-1, with 7 nucleotides matching TRBD1. The germline V gene encodes CDR1 ENHRY and CDR2 SYGVKD. V was pared by 5 bases and J by 5 bases, with 11 bases of the junction left unmatched. This CDR3 is 15 amino acids long.

In regard to this clonotype: One junction end does not reproduce the germline sequence, and a read error may be involved. The V call is TRBV18, the J call TRBJ1-1, with a tentative D call TRBD1 (5 bases). The length of the CDR3 is 14 residues. Germline-derived CDR1 and CDR2 are KGHSH and LQKENI. The CDR3 loop reads CTSSPRGVNTEAFF. The CDR3, as DNA: TGTACCAGCTCACCTCGAGGGGTGAACACTGAAGCTTTCTTT.

This clonotype was seen repeatedly, ten times or more. The chain couples TRBV3-1 to TRBJ1-1; D unclear. V lost 5 bases, J lost 0 bases, and 31 bases lay in between. Germline CDR1 and CDR2: LGHDT and YNNKEL (reference sequence). The CDR3 sequence is 21 residues long. Written as DNA, the CDR3 is TGTGCCAGCAGCGCGACTCCGCCCATGGTATATGGCCTGGGAGTGAACACTGAAGCTTTCTTT. It codes for CASSATPPMVYGLGVNTEAFF. The entire variable domain, with the rest obtained from reference TRBV3-1 and TRBJ1-1, is as follows: DTAVSQTPKYLVTQMGNDKSIKCEQNLGHDTMYWYKQDSKKFLKIMFSYNNKELIINETVPNRFSPKSPDKAHLNLHINSLELGDSAVYFCASSATPPMVYGLGVNTEAFFGQGTRLTVV.

This clonotype was detected only a few times. The chain is built from TRBV28 and TRBJ2-6, with D maybe TRBD2 (7 bases). V was clipped by 4 bases and J by 0 bases, with 13 bases between them. The germline gives CDR1 MDHEN, CDR2 SYDVKM. The CDR3 contains 17 residues. The CDR3 DNA sequence: TGTGCCAGCAGTTCGAGGGGGGGGGACTCTGGGGCCAACGTCCTGACTTTC. It is translated as CASSSRGGDSGANVLTF.

This clonotype has ten or more counts. The chain links TRBV12-3 or TRBV12-4 to TRBJ1-5; perhaps TRBD1 as D (5 bases). This CDR3 has 14 amino acids. V shed 7 bases and J shed 4 bases, with 14 bases lying between them. As DNA, the CDR3 is TGTGCCAGCACAGTTTGGGGACGGAATCAGCCCCAGCATTTT. Its protein is CASTVWGRNQPQHF.

This clonotype was counted many times. The chain combines TRBV12-3 or TRBV12-4 with TRBJ2-5; perhaps TRBD2 as D (7 bases). The CDR3 contains 15 residues. The V end was cut by 6 bases, the J end by 1 base, with 15 bases between. The CDR3 coding sequence is TGTGCCAGCAGCCCAGGAGGGGGGGCCCAAGAGACCCAGTACTTC. Its translation is CASSPGGGAQETQYF.

This clonotype appeared a few times. The chain carries TRBV20-1 and TRBJ1-5; weak D call: TRBD1 (5 bases). This CDR3 comprises 13 residues. V dropped 7 bases and J dropped 1 base, with 11 bases sitting between them. CDR1 and CDR2 from the germline V gene are DFQATT and SNEGSKA (reference sequence). CDR3 residues: CSGGGVSNQPQHF. The CDR3 DNA follows: TGCAGTGGGGGAGGGGTGAGCAATCAGCCCCAGCATTTT.

This clonotype showed up many times. The V call is TRBV5-1, the J call TRBJ2-5; the match to TRBD2 covers 7 bases. CDR1 SGHRS and CDR2 YFSETQ come from the germline V gene. After removal of 2 bases from V and 1 base from J, the junction contained 5 bases not matched to a gene. The CDR3 spans 15 residues. In nucleotides, the CDR3 is TGCGCCAGCAGCTTCTCGCCGGGAGGCCAAGAGACCCAGTACTTC. Its protein is CASSFSPGGQETQYF.

This clonotype was seen many times. The chain has TRBV18 and TRBJ2-7, with a possible D match to TRBD1 (6 bases). Trimming pared 6 bases from V and 3 bases from J, leaving 15 bases between. This CDR3 is built from 14 residues. The germline CDR1 and CDR2 sequences are KGHSH and LQKENI. The CDR3 region is CASSLADRDYEQYF. As DNA, the CDR3 is TGTGCCAGCTCCCTTGCGGACAGAGACTACGAGCAGTACTTC.

As regards this clonotype: This sequence may be a read error, since a much larger clone differs from it by one base. This likely comes from a read error, as the CDR3 has no conserved phenylalanine or tryptophan at its end. V gene TRBV2 combines with J gene TRBJ1-3, with D unclear. CDR1 and CDR2 (germline): SNHLY, FYNNEI. The CDR3 loop spans 18 amino acids. V was cut by 0 bases and J by 0 bases, with 15 bases left in between. CDR3: CASSEALRAAASGNTIYL. The CDR3 DNA reads TGTGCCAGCAGTGAAGCGCTTAGGGCAGCCGCCTCTGGAAACACCATATATCTT.

This clonotype was seen ten or more times. The chain carries TRBV15 and TRBJ2-7; 7 nucleotides line up with TRBD1. The V and J ends lost 4 bases and 12 bases, in that order; junction bases with no gene match: 9. The CDR3 has 12 residues. Germline CDR1 and CDR2: LNHNV and YYDKDF (reference sequence). For the CDR3, the DNA is TGTGCCACCAGCACTACTACCGGGACAGTGTACTTC. This codes for CATSTTTGTVYF.

This clonotype was counted at least ten times. The chain links TRBV20-1 to TRBJ2-5; the match to TRBD1 covers 10 bases. The CDR3 contains 14 residues. J was trimmed by 4 bases and V by 3 bases; bases with no gene match: 5. CDR1 is DFQATT and CDR2 is SNEGSKA in the germline V gene (reference sequence). This chain's CDR3 is CSASWGQGRETQYF. For the CDR3, the DNA is TGCAGTGCTAGTTGGGGACAGGGGAGAGAGACCCAGTACTTC.

This clonotype came up many times. The chain couples TRBV20-1 to TRBJ1-5; 8 positions agree with TRBD1. Germline trimming cut 2 bases from V and 5 bases from J; bases unmatched to any gene: 8. Germline assignment: CDR1 DFQATT and CDR2 SNEGSKA (reference sequence). The CDR3 extends over 15 amino acids. CDR3 residues: CSARLPVDRDQPQHF. The CDR3, as DNA: TGCAGTGCTAGACTCCCCGTGGACAGGGATCAGCCCCAGCATTTT.

The sample holds many counts of this clonotype. The gene calls are TRBV5-1 and TRBJ2-7; TRBD1 might be the D (5 bases). V gave up 4 bases and J gave up 5 bases, with 16 bases separating them. The CDR3 spans 14 residues. Germline CDR1 SGHRS, CDR2 YFSETQ. This CDR3 reads CASSPVAGFDEQYF. The CDR3 DNA reads as TGCGCCAGCAGCCCTGTGGCAGGGTTTGACGAGCAGTACTTC.

This clonotype showed up many times. The chain links TRBV18 to TRBJ1-4; D is unclear. V was pared by 1 base and J by 8 bases, with 8 bases between. Germline assignment: CDR1 KGHSH and CDR2 LQKENI. The CDR3 loop spans 13 amino acids. The DNA for the CDR3 is TGTGCCAGCTCACCACTCACGTCCGAAAAACTGTTTTTT. Its translation: CASSPLTSEKLFF.

This clonotype was seen a few times. This chain connects TRBV19 to TRBJ1-5; no reliable D call. Germline-derived CDR1 and CDR2 are LNHDA and SQIVND (reference sequence). Trimming pared 7 bases from V and 0 bases from J, leaving 13 bases between. The CDR3 length is 15 residues. DNA for the CDR3: TGTGCCAGTACGCCCTTCCCTCCTAGCAATCAGCCCCAGCATTTT. Translating gives CASTPFPPSNQPQHF. The variable domain in full, with the rest retrieved from reference TRBV19 and TRBJ1-5, is DGGITQSPKYLFRKEGQNVTLSCEQNLNHDAMYWYRQDPGQGLRLIYYSQIVNDFQKGDIAEGYSVSREKKESFPLTVTSAQKNPTAFYLCASTPFPPSNQPQHFGDGTRLSIL.